Sequencing of this TCR beta chain was carried out in a study of T cell responses to AZD1222 COVID-19 vaccine. Study-wide background: Recipients boosted at about 4 weeks or about 12 weeks are pooled. Regarding the study as a whole: The study sampled repertoires only after the peak T cell response.

Points on this clone: The antigen is undetermined.

The CDR3 covers 12 residues. V was shortened by 6 bases and J by 1 base, with 6 bases between the two germline ends. CDR1 and CDR2 (germline): ENHRY, SYGVKD. Profiling relied on immunoSEQ multiplex PCR, and the TCRdb table lists in-frame clones only, not all of them. Of about 110,000 clones in the sample, approximately 88% were seen once. This clonotype was obtained from an adult in good health. Here the sequenced sample was peripheral blood, taken on day 0 of AZD1222 vaccination. J is TRBJ1-1 and V is TRBV10-3; D unresolved. The CDR3 is CAIRKENTEAFF. CDR3 sequence (DNA): TGTGCCATCAGAAAAGAGAACACTGAAGCTTTCTTT.